One sample yielded the 30 T cell receptor beta chains listed below, sequenced in a study of blood T cell repertoires in COVID-19. Clones were sequenced by immunoSEQ multiplex PCR, and TCRdb holds only the in-frame ones, with some missing. The data contain some 210,000 clones, roughly 80% of them singletons. Sequenced sample: peripheral blood. Every receptor here comes from a human donor in a cohort sampled during active COVID-19.

The V gene is TRBV6-5, the J gene TRBJ1-3; no clear D gene. Trimming took off 6 bases at V and 3 bases at J, with 9 bases between the two ends. This CDR3 comprises 13 residues. Germline assignment: CDR1 MNHEY and CDR2 SVGAGI. The CDR3 region has the DNA TGTGCCAGCAGACCGCCGAGTGGAAACACCATATATTTT. Its translation is CASRPPSGNTIYF.

The CDR3 bases are TGTGCCAGCAGCCCACTAGCGGGGGCCTACAATGAGCAGTTCTTC. This translates into CASSPLAGAYNEQFF. This chain uses TRBV14 with TRBJ2-1, with 11 bases aligning to TRBD2. In germline, CDR1 is SGHDN, CDR2 FVKESK. Trimming removed 4 bases from V and 2 bases from J; junction bases left unmatched: 1. The CDR3 runs to 15 residues.

This clone was seen once. The CDR3 coding sequence is TGCAGCGTTGATATTGGACAGGGGGTATCCGAAGCTTTCTTT. This gives the protein CSVDIGQGVSEAFF. The V call is TRBV29-1, the J call TRBJ1-1; TRBD1 matches 10 bases. This CDR3 has 14 amino acids. With 3 bases clipped from V and 8 bases from J, the junction kept 9 bases outside the gene matches. From germline, CDR1 is SQVTM and CDR2 ANQGSEA.

The genes are TRBV30 and TRBJ1-6, with 8 bases lining up with TRBD1. The V gene end was trimmed by 3 bases and the J gene end by 9 bases; junction bases not matched to a gene: 7. This CDR3 is 14 amino acids long. Germline V gene lookup returns CDR1 GTSNPN and CDR2 SVGIG (reference sequence). In nucleotides, the CDR3 is TGTGCCTGGAGCAGACAGGGGTTTGCTTCACCCCTCCACTTT. Translated, it gives CAWSRQGFASPLHF.

This clone was detected once. The chain uses TRBV29-1 and TRBJ2-2, with D tentatively TRBD2 (6 bases). The CDR3 contains 13 residues. The germline V and J ends were trimmed by 7 bases and 6 bases, with 15 bases remaining between them. Germline lookup yields CDR1 SQVTM and CDR2 ANQGSEA. The CDR3 DNA reads TGCAGCGCGAGACTCGGAGGGTCCGGGGAGCTGTTTTTT. It is translated as CSARLGGSGELFF.

This clone was observed once. The rearrangement uses TRBV6-4 and TRBJ2-3; 10 positions agree with TRBD1. V trimming: 6 bases; J trimming: 7 bases; junction bases outside the gene matches: 10. The CDR3 consists of 15 residues. Per the germline V gene, CDR1 is MRHNA and CDR2 is SNTAGT. This CDR3 is CASSAGTGAPYTQYF. The CDR3, as DNA: TGTGCCAGCAGCGCCGGGACAGGGGCCCCCTATACGCAGTATTTT.

The rearrangement joins TRBV27 to TRBJ2-2; TRBD1 agrees at 8 bases. Germline values: CDR1 MNHEY, CDR2 SMNVEV (reference sequence). V was clipped by 6 bases and J by 1 base; unmatched bases: 1. This CDR3 is built from 14 residues. Here the CDR3 DNA reads TGTGCCAGCAGGGGACAGGAGAACACCGGGGAGCTGTTTTTT. It codes for CASRGQENTGELFF.

The chain joins TRBV4-1 to TRBJ1-4, with unresolved D. CDR1 is MGHRA, CDR2 YSYEKL, per germline. Trimming took off 1 base at V and 7 bases at J, with 7 bases between the two ends. The CDR3 loop spans 13 amino acids. The CDR3 DNA reads as TGCGCCAGCAGCCAAGCCCAGATTGAAAAACTGTTTTTT. Encoded protein: CASSQAQIEKLFF.

The chain carries TRBV20-1 and TRBJ1-1; a weak D match, TRBD1 (6 bases). This CDR3 comprises 12 residues. The germline gives CDR1 DFQATT, CDR2 SNEGSKA (reference sequence). With 3 bases removed from V and 7 bases from J, the gap between germline ends came to 12 bases. CDR3 loop: CSASPGAGEAFF. The CDR3 region has the DNA TGCAGTGCTAGTCCAGGGGCCGGTGAAGCTTTCTTT.

DNA for the CDR3: TGTGCCAGCAGTTGGTTAACAGGGGGGAATCAGCCCCAGCATTTT. This gives the protein CASSWLTGGNQPQHF. The V gene is TRBV28, the J gene TRBJ1-5; 8 bases fit TRBD1. Germline assignment: CDR1 MDHEN and CDR2 SYDVKM. Unmatched junction bases numbered 6, after V lost 4 bases and J lost 4 bases. The CDR3 is made up of 15 amino acids.

The chain recombines TRBV2 with TRBJ2-7, with D possibly being TRBD2 (6 bases). V was shortened by 6 bases and J by 1 base, with 7 bases between the two germline ends. The CDR3 is made up of 12 amino acids. Germline values: CDR1 SNHLY, CDR2 FYNNEI. The CDR3 DNA reads as TGTGCCAGCAGCGGGGGTTCCTACGAGCAGTACGTC. Translating gives CASSGGSYEQYV.

In its sample, this clone was seen a few times. V usage is TRBV6-6 and J usage is TRBJ1-2; D is unresolved. CDR1 and CDR2 (germline): MNHNY, SVGAGI (reference sequence). This CDR3 spans 8 amino acids. Trimming stripped 9 bases from V and 6 bases from J, with 2 bases between. CDR3: CASNGYTF. CDR3 DNA: TGTGCCAGTAATGGCTACACCTTC.

This clone was counted only a few times. This chain links TRBV6-4 with TRBJ1-5, with TRBD1 identical over 9 bases. The CDR3 runs 13 residues. The germline gives CDR1 MRHNA, CDR2 SNTAGT. J was trimmed by 9 bases and V by 4 bases; bases with no gene match: 4. The CDR3 sequence is CASSGTGAVPQHF. The CDR3 DNA reads as TGTGCCAGCAGTGGGACAGGGGCTGTGCCCCAGCATTTT.

Ten or more counts support this clone. The V gene is TRBV18, the J gene TRBJ1-5; D is unresolved. CDR3 length: 13 residues. CDR1 KGHSH and CDR2 LQKENI come from the germline V gene. With 3 bases removed from V and 9 bases from J, the gap between germline ends came to 12 bases. CDR3 amino acids: CASSPGRQWPQHF. In DNA form, the CDR3 reads TGTGCCAGCTCACCTGGGCGTCAGTGGCCCCAGCATTTT.

Here the CDR3 reads CASSIRDRNTDTQYF. DNA for the CDR3: TGCGCCAGCAGCATCCGGGACAGGAACACAGATACGCAGTATTTT. This chain connects TRBV5-1 to TRBJ2-3; TRBD1 matches at 8 bases. Germline V gene lookup returns CDR1 SGHRS and CDR2 YFSETQ. V lost 4 bases and J lost 2; bases outside the gene matches: 6. The CDR3 length is 15 residues.

This rearrangement joins TRBV24-1 to TRBJ1-1; 7 bases fit TRBD1. The V and J ends lost 5 bases and 1 base, in that order; junction bases with no gene match: 6. The CDR3 runs to 15 residues. Germline assignment: CDR1 KGHDR and CDR2 SFDVKD. This CDR3 reads CATSVGQEGNTEAFF. The CDR3 nucleotides read TGTGCCACCAGTGTCGGACAGGAGGGGAACACTGAAGCTTTCTTT.

The rearrangement joins TRBV7-8 to TRBJ2-3, with D possibly being TRBD1 (5 bases). The V gene's germline CDR1 is SGHVS and CDR2 FQNEAQ. Trimming left V 5 bases short and J 3 bases short, with 15 bases between. The CDR3 has 15 residues. Here the CDR3 DNA reads TGTGCCAGCAGCCGTCAGGGATTGAGTACAGATACGCAGTATTTT. Translating it yields CASSRQGLSTDTQYF. The full variable domain, completed using reference TRBV7-8 and TRBJ2-3, is GAGVSQSPRYKVAKRGQDVALRCDPISGHVSLFWYQQALGQGPEFLTYFQNEAQLDKSGLPSDRFFAERPEGSVSTLKIQRTQQEDSAVYLCASSRQGLSTDTQYFGPGTRLTVL.

This clone was seen just once. J is TRBJ2-1 and V is TRBV18; 7 nucleotides line up with TRBD1. The CDR3 has 15 residues. V shed 5 bases and J 5 bases; nucleotides not matched to a gene: 9. Germline V gives CDR1 KGHSH, CDR2 LQKENI. CDR3 nucleotides: TGTGCCAGCTCATCTCGGGGACAGTTAAACAATGAGCAGTTCTTC. Translating it yields CASSSRGQLNNEQFF.

The J gene is TRBJ2-5, the V gene TRBV10-2; 8 bases align to TRBD2. Germline CDR1 WSHSY, CDR2 SAAADI. The length of the CDR3 is 17 residues. J was trimmed by 0 bases and V by 3 bases; bases with no gene match: 9. DNA of the CDR3: TGCGCCAGCAGTGATCGGGCTAGCGGGTGGTACCAAGAGACCCAGTACTTC. Its protein is CASSDRASGWYQETQYF.

The chain employs TRBV18 and TRBJ2-2, with D possibly being TRBD2 (6 bases). Germline values: CDR1 KGHSH, CDR2 LQKENI. V was trimmed by 6 bases and J by 6 bases, leaving 11 bases between them. This CDR3 is built from 13 residues. DNA for the CDR3: TGTGCCAGCTCCCGGGGGAGCCCCGGGGAGCTGTTTTTT. It encodes CASSRGSPGELFF.

This rearrangement joins TRBV6-6 to TRBJ2-1; 10 bases are a match to TRBD2. There are 15 residues in the CDR3. The trim removed 0 bases at V and 8 bases at J, leaving 4 bases unmatched. Germline V gene lookup returns CDR1 MNHNY and CDR2 SVGAGI (reference sequence). The CDR3 region has the DNA TGTGCCAGCAGTTACTCGAGCGGGAGGGTCCATGAGCAGTTCTTC. This translates into CASSYSSGRVHEQFF.

The table lists this clone with a count of one. The chain links TRBV11-2 to TRBJ1-3; possible D gene TRBD1, 5 bases. The germline V gene encodes CDR1 SGHAT and CDR2 FQNNGV. The CDR3 spans 14 residues. Trimming took 5 bases from V and 4 from J, leaving 12 bases between them. The DNA of the CDR3 is TGTGCCAGCAGCCTGGGGGGTTCAGGAAACACCATATATTTT. Translated: CASSLGGSGNTIYF.

This clone appeared a single time. The genes are TRBV5-6 and TRBJ2-1; TRBD1 aligns across 9 bases. This CDR3 contains 14 residues. Looked up from germline, CDR1 is SGHDT and CDR2 is YYEEEE. Trimming at V came to 4 bases and at J to 7 bases, leaving 6 bases not matched to a gene. Here the CDR3 DNA reads TGTGCCAGCAGCCTGGGGACAGGGTATAATGAGCAGTTCTTC. Residues: CASSLGTGYNEQFF. Complete variable domain (other parts from reference TRBV5-6 and TRBJ2-1): DAGVTQSPTHLIKTRGQQVTLRCSPKSGHDTVSWYQQALGQGPQFIFQYYEEEERQRGNFPDRFSGHQFPNYSSELNVNALLLGDSALYLCASSLGTGYNEQFFGPGTRLTVL.

The count of this clone is one. The CDR3 is CSATTNTGELFF. The CDR3 DNA reads TGCAGCGCGACAACGAACACCGGGGAGCTGTTTTTT. The gene calls are TRBV29-1 and TRBJ2-2; D gene uncertain. The CDR3 totals 12 residues. Germline V gene sequence: CDR1 SQVTM, CDR2 ANQGSEA. V gave up 7 bases and J gave up 0 bases, with 6 bases separating them.

The chain links TRBV24-1 to TRBJ1-2, with TRBD1 matching over 8 bases. The CDR3 is 13 residues long. Losses at the gene ends were 2 bases for V and 6 bases for J; bases not matched to a gene: 1. Germline V gives CDR1 KGHDR, CDR2 SFDVKD. CDR3 sequence (DNA): TGTGCCACCAGTGATTCGGACAGGGATGGCTACACCTTC. Protein: CATSDSDRDGYTF.

The chain couples TRBV18 to TRBJ1-6; possibly TRBD1 for D (5 bases). This CDR3 is built from 14 residues. CDR1 and CDR2 from the germline V gene are KGHSH and LQKENI. With 4 bases removed from V and 5 bases from J, the gap between germline ends came to 9 bases. Here the CDR3 reads CASSRPGDNSPLHF. For the CDR3, the DNA is TGTGCCAGCTCACGCCCGGGGGATAATTCACCCCTCCACTTT.

This chain uses TRBV5-1 with TRBJ2-7, with 15 positions matching TRBD2. Germline-derived CDR1 and CDR2 are SGHRS and YFSETQ. V trimming: 7 bases; J trimming: 7 bases; junction bases outside the gene matches: 18. The CDR3 spans 18 residues. CDR3 nucleotides: TGCGCCAGCTCCCATGGGCCCTCCCCGGGACTAGCGGGAGGAGAGCAGTACTTC. It specifies CASSHGPSPGLAGGEQYF.

V and J are TRBV19 and TRBJ2-3; D is possibly TRBD1 (6 bases). Germline lookup yields CDR1 LNHDA and CDR2 SQIVND (reference sequence). Trimming stripped 6 bases from V and 2 bases from J, with 18 bases between. The CDR3 runs 16 residues. This CDR3 reads CASRVLGRGPTDTQYF. CDR3 nucleotides: TGTGCCAGTAGGGTCCTTGGCAGGGGTCCCACAGATACGCAGTATTTT.

This chain uses TRBV7-2 with TRBJ2-5; 14 bases match TRBD2. Germline V gene data show CDR1 as SGHTA and CDR2 as FQGNSA. The CDR3 has 17 amino acids. Trimming removed 1 base from V and 1 base from J; junction bases left unmatched: 2. CDR3 DNA: TGTGCCAGCAGCTTAGTAGGGACTAGCGGGGGCCAAGAGACCCAGTACTTC. Encoded protein: CASSLVGTSGGQETQYF. Combining the CDR3 with reference TRBV7-2 and TRBJ2-5 gives the whole variable domain GAGVSQSPSNKVTEKGKDVELRCDPISGHTALYWYRQSLGQGLEFLIYFQGNSAPDKSGLPSDRFSAERTGGSVSTLTIQRTQQEDSAVYLCASSLVGTSGGQETQYFGPGTRLLVL.

V is TRBV2 and J is TRBJ2-4; 9 positions match TRBD1. Germline CDR1 reads SNHLY; CDR2 reads FYNNEI. V was pared by 6 bases and J by 6 bases, with 3 bases of the junction left unmatched. The CDR3 is 13 amino acids. The CDR3 spells CASSADRGNIQYF. CDR3 nucleotides: TGTGCCAGCAGCGCGGACAGGGGAAACATTCAGTACTTC. The whole variable domain, filled in from reference TRBV2 and TRBJ2-4, reads EPEVTQTPSHQVTQMGQEVILRCVPISNHLYFYWYRQILGQKVEFLVSFYNNEISEKSEIFDDQFSVERPDGSNFTLKIRSTKLEDSAMYFCASSADRGNIQYFGAGTRLSVL.